Shown below are 15 T cell receptor beta chains from a single sample sequenced in a study of response to subunit inactivated influenza vaccine. TCRdb analysed the RT-PCR reads with MiXCR anew, one entry per CDR3 protein. The table has 650,000 to 800,000 distinct CDR3 sequences, roughly 14% seen once. The sample was PBMCs from blood, taken around 15 days before vaccination. All receptors derive from a man between 45 and 60 years old who received an inactivated influenza vaccine.

The genes are TRBV5-1 and TRBJ2-3; D is uncertain. V was shortened by 0 bases and J by 4 bases, with 12 bases between the two germline ends. This CDR3 spans 15 amino acids. Germline V gene data show CDR1 as SGHRS and CDR2 as YFSETQ. CDR3 residues: CASSLALSGSDTQYF. The CDR3 DNA follows: TGCGCCAGCAGCTTGGCACTCTCCGGTTCAGATACGCAGTATTTT.

V is TRBV12-3 or TRBV12-4 and J is TRBJ2-3, with TRBD1 matching over 7 bases. The CDR3 length is 15 residues. After removal of 4 bases from V and 6 bases from J, the junction contained 10 bases not matched to a gene. The CDR3 coding sequence is TGTGCCAGCAGTTCACGACAGGGTGGGGTCGATACGCAGTATTTT. It encodes CASSSRQGGVDTQYF.

V gene TRBV11-2 combines with J gene TRBJ2-7; perhaps TRBD2 as D (5 bases). Deletions cut 5 bases from V and 0 bases from J, with 14 bases between. From germline, CDR1 is SGHAT and CDR2 FQNNGV. The CDR3 has 15 residues. CDR3 sequence: CASSLAGRSSYEQYF. CDR3 in DNA: TGTGCCAGCAGCCTAGCTGGACGGAGCTCCTACGAGCAGTACTTC.

This sequence joins TRBV7-2 and TRBJ1-2; D gene unclear. The CDR3 sequence is 12 residues long. Germline CDR1 and CDR2: SGHTA and FQGNSA. V gave up 9 bases and J gave up 4 bases, with 12 bases separating them. The CDR3 is CASRGNSYGYTF. The CDR3 nucleotides are TGTGCCAGTAGAGGGAACAGCTATGGCTACACCTTC.

In this sample, this clonotype turned up a few times. The rearrangement links TRBV6-1 to TRBJ2-4; no firm D call. Germline V gene data show CDR1 as MNHNS and CDR2 as SASEGT. Trimming cost V 8 bases and J 0 bases, with 8 bases left between them. The CDR3 length is 13 residues. The CDR3 here is CASQGLAKNIQYF. The CDR3 DNA reads as TGTGCCAGCCAAGGGTTAGCCAAAAACATTCAGTACTTC.

This clonotype has a handful of counts. The chain combines TRBV2 with TRBJ1-4, with 9 bases identical to TRBD1. Losses at the gene ends were 7 bases for V and 8 bases for J; bases not matched to a gene: 8. This CDR3 region has 14 residues. Per germline, CDR1 SNHLY and CDR2 FYNNEI. The CDR3 reads CASTSGTGPEKLFF. The CDR3 DNA is TGTGCCAGCACCTCCGGGACAGGGCCCGAAAAACTGTTTTTT.

The sample holds a few counts of this clonotype. The chain combines TRBV2 with TRBJ1-2; 8 bases fit TRBD1. This CDR3 is built from 14 residues. The trim removed 11 bases at V and 3 bases at J, leaving 11 bases unmatched. Germline values: CDR1 SNHLY, CDR2 FYNNEI. CDR3 bases: TGTGCCGTCCACGCCCCGGGACAGGACTATGGCTACACCTTC. Its protein is CAVHAPGQDYGYTF.

The chain recombines TRBV20-1 with TRBJ2-3; TRBD2 matches at 12 bases. The CDR3 has 15 residues. The V segment lost 6 bases and the J segment 0 bases; nucleotides outside the gene matches: 4. Germline CDR1 is DFQATT and CDR2 is SNEGSKA (reference sequence). In DNA, the CDR3 is TGCAGTGCCCCCGGGACTAGCGGGAGCACAGATACGCAGTATTTT. Translating gives CSAPGTSGSTDTQYF.

The sample holds a few counts of this clonotype. V is TRBV4-1 and J is TRBJ1-5; D is unclear. The CDR3 extends over 15 amino acids. Germline V gives CDR1 MGHRA, CDR2 YSYEKL. V lost 4 bases and J 4 bases, leaving 14 bases between the germline ends. DNA of the CDR3: TGCGCCAGCAGCCCAATATTCGGAGGTAATCAGCCCCAGCATTTT. It yields the protein CASSPIFGGNQPQHF.

This chain links TRBV7-2 with TRBJ2-3, with 7 positions matching TRBD2. The germline CDR1 and CDR2 sequences are SGHTA and FQGNSA. The V gene end was trimmed by 4 bases and the J gene end by 0 bases; junction bases not matched to a gene: 7. The CDR3 sequence is 16 residues long. The CDR3 DNA follows: TGTGCCAGCAGCTCCAGACTAGCCCTAAGCACAGATACGCAGTATTTT. This sequence encodes CASSSRLALSTDTQYF.

This chain connects TRBV4-1 to TRBJ2-5, with 8 nucleotides matching TRBD1. This CDR3 is 15 amino acids long. Germline values: CDR1 MGHRA, CDR2 YSYEKL. J gave up 2 bases and V 3 bases, and 5 bases lay outside the gene matches. CDR3 DNA sequence: TGCGCCAGCAGCCACCCCGGGACAGGACAAGAGACCCAGTACTTC. Translating it yields CASSHPGTGQETQYF.

The sample holds one count of this clonotype. The V gene is TRBV2, the J gene TRBJ2-1; D remains unclear. Trimming cost V 6 bases and J 6 bases, with 12 bases left between them. CDR3 length: 13 amino acids. Germline values: CDR1 SNHLY, CDR2 FYNNEI. The CDR3 loop is CASRYLPGNEQFF. DNA of the CDR3: TGTGCCAGCAGATACCTTCCGGGCAATGAGCAGTTCTTC.

This clonotype was detected a few times. V usage is TRBV7-9 and J usage is TRBJ2-5, with D possibly being TRBD1 or TRBD2 (5 bases each). The CDR3 spans 15 residues. Trimming removed 0 bases at V and 4 bases at J, with 12 bases between. CDR1 and CDR2 (germline): SEHNR, FQNEAQ (reference sequence). DNA of the CDR3: TGTGCCAGCAGCTTAGCGAGGGGCATGGGAGAGACCCAGTACTTC. This translates into CASSLARGMGETQYF.

This clonotype was detected a few times. This chain joins TRBV4-2 and TRBJ2-7; D may be TRBD1 (6 bases). V lost 4 bases, J lost 0 bases, and 16 bases lay in between. CDR3 length: 16 amino acids. CDR1 is LGHNA and CDR2 is YNFKEQ in the germline V gene. Written as DNA, the CDR3 is TGTGCCAGCAGCCGACCCGGACAGTTCAGCTCCTACGAGCAGTACTTC. It specifies CASSRPGQFSSYEQYF.

The V and J genes are TRBV12-3 or TRBV12-4 and TRBJ2-7; D uncertain. V dropped 6 bases and J dropped 7 bases, with 16 bases sitting between them. The CDR3 loop spans 13 amino acids. The CDR3 DNA sequence: TGTGCCAGCAGGGTGACGGGTCCCGGGGAGCAGTACTTC. It codes for CASRVTGPGEQYF.